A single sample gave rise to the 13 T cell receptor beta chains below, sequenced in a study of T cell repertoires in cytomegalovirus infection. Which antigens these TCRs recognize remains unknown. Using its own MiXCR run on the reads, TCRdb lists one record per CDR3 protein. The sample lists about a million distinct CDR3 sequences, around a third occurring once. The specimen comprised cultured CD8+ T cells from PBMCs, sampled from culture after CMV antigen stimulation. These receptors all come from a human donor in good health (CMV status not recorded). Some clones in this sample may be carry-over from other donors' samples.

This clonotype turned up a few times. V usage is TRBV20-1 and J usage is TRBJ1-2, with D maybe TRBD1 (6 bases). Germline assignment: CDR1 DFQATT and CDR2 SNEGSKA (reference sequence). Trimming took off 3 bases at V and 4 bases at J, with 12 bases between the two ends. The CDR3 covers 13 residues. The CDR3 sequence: CSARSQGSYGYTF. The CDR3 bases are TGCAGTGCTAGGTCACAGGGCTCCTATGGCTACACCTTC.

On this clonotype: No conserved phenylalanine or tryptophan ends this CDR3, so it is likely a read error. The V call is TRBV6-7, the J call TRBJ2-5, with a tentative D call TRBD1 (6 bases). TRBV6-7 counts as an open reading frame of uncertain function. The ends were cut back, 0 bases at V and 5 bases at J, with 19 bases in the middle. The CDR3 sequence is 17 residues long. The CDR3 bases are TGTGCCAGCAGTTACTCGAGCATAGGGGGTGTGGAGGAGACCCAGTACTCC. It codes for CASSYSSIGGVEETQYS.

As DNA, the CDR3 is TGCGCCAGCAGCCAAGATAGTCACATCCCGGCCGGTGAGCAGTTCTTC. This sequence encodes CASSQDSHIPAGEQFF. The genes are TRBV4-1 and TRBJ2-1; no clear D. Germline-derived CDR1 and CDR2 are MGHRA and YSYEKL. This CDR3 is 16 amino acids long. Trimming took off 0 bases at V and 9 bases at J, with 18 bases between the two ends.

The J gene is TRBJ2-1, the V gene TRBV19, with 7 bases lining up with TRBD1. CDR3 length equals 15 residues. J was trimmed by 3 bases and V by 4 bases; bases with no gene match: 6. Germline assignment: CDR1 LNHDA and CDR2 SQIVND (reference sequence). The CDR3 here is CASSKGAGSYNEQFF. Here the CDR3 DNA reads TGTGCCAGTAGTAAGGGGGCTGGAAGCTACAATGAGCAGTTCTTC.

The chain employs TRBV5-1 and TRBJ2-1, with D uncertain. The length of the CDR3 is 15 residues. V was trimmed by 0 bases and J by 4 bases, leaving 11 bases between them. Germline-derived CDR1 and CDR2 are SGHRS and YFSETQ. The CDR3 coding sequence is TGCGCCAGCAGCTTGGAGCAGCGTAGTTACAATGAGCAGTTCTTC. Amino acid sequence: CASSLEQRSYNEQFF.

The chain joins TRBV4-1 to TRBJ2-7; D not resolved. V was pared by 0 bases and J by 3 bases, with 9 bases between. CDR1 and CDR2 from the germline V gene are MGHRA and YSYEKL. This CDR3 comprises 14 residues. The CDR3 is CASSQDLYGYEQYV. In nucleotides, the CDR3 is TGCGCCAGCAGCCAAGATTTATACGGCTACGAGCAGTACGTC.

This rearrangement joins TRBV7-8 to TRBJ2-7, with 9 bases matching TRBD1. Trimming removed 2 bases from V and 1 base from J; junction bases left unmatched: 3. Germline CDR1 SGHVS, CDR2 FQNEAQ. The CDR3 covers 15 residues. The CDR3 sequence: CASSLLGQGSYEQYV. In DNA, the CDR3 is TGTGCCAGCAGCTTATTGGGACAGGGATCCTACGAGCAGTACGTC.

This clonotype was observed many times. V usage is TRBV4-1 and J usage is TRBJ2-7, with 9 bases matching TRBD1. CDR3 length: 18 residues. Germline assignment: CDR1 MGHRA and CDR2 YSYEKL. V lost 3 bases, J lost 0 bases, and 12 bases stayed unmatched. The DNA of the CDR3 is TGCGCCAGCAGCCAGGGGACAGGGCCATTTTTTTCCTCCTACGAGCAGTACGTC. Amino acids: CASSQGTGPFFSSYEQYV.

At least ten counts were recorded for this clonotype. The CDR3 nucleotides read TGCAGCGTTGGACACGGGAACTATGGCTACACCTTC. Translated: CSVGHGNYGYTF. V usage is TRBV29-1 and J usage is TRBJ1-2; D gene uncertain. Per germline, CDR1 SQVTM and CDR2 ANQGSEA. V was trimmed by 4 bases and J by 2 bases, leaving 8 bases between them. This CDR3 is 12 amino acids long.

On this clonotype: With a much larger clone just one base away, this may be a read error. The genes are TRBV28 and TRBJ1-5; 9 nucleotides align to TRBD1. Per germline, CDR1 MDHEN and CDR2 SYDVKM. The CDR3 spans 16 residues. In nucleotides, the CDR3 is TGTGCCAACAGTGACCCCGGGACAGGGAACAATCAGCCCCAGCATTTT. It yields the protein CANSDPGTGNNQPQHF.

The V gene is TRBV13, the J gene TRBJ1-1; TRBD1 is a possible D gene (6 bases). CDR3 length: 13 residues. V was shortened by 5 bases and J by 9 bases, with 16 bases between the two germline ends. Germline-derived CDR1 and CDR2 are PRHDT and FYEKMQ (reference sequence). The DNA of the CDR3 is TGTGCCAGCAGCCCGGGGGGCGTCTGGCAAGCTTTCTTT. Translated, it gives CASSPGGVWQAFF.

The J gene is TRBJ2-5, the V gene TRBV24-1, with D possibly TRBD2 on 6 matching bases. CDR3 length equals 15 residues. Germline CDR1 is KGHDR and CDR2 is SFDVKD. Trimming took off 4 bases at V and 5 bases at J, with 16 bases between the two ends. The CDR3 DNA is TGTGCCACCAGTGAGGGTGGAGGGTACGGGGAGACCCAGTACTTC. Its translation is CATSEGGGYGETQYF.

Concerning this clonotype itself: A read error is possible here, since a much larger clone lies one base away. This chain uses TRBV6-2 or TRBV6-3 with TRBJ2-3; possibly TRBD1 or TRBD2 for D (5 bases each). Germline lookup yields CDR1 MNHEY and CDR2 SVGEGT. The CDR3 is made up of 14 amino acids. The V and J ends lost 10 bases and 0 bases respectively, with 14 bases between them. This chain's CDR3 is CANRTRTSTDTQYF. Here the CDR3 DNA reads TGTGCCAACAGGACCCGGACTAGCACAGATACGCAGTATTTT.